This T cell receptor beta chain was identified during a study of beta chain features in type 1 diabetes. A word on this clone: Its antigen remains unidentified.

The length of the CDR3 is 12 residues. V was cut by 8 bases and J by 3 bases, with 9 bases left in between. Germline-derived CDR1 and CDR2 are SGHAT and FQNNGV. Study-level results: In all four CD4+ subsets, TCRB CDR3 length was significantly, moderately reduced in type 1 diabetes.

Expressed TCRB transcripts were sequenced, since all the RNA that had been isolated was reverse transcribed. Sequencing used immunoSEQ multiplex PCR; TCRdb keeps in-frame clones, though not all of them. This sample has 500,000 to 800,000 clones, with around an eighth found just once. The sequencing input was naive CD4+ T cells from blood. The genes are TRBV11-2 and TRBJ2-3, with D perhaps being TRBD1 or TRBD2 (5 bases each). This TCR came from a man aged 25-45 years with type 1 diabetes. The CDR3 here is CASLGATDTQYF. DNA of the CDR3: TGTGCCAGCCTCGGGGCTACAGATACGCAGTATTTT.